Presented here are 24 T cell receptor beta chains from one specimen sequenced in a study of blood T cell repertoires in COVID-19 (TCRdb year 2020). Library preparation was by the immunoSEQ multiplex PCR assay. Entries here come from immuneACCESS through TCRdb and include only in-frame sequences with V and J called. Some clones fail to appear in such tables; in the studies checked, an unresolved V gene covers under half of the shortfall, and the cause of the remainder is unknown. This sample holds roughly 120,000 clones; roughly 90% were observed only once. 7% to 9% of the sample is taken by the ten largest. Sample: peripheral blood. Receptor source: a human donor in a cohort sampled during active COVID-19.

V is TRBV28 and J is TRBJ1-4, with 8 bases lining up with TRBD1. With V trimmed by 7 bases and J by 8 bases, 9 bases remained unmatched. Germline values: CDR1 MDHEN, CDR2 SYDVKM. This CDR3 region has 14 residues. The CDR3 sequence: CASTEDRAGEKLFF. In DNA form, the CDR3 reads TGTGCCAGCACTGAGGACAGGGCTGGGGAAAAACTGTTTTTT.

The chain couples TRBV18 to TRBJ2-7, with 10 bases matching TRBD2. This CDR3 comprises 16 residues. The germline V gene has CDR1 KGHSH and CDR2 LQKENI. V shed 2 bases, J shed 6 bases, and the junction held 10 bases outside the gene matches. The CDR3 loop is CASSPDTSGISAEQYF. The CDR3 bases are TGTGCCAGCTCACCAGATACTAGCGGGATTTCAGCCGAGCAGTACTTC.

V is TRBV5-4 and J is TRBJ2-1; 8 positions agree with TRBD1. The germline CDR1 and CDR2 sequences are SGHNT and YYREEE (reference sequence). The V and J ends lost 1 base and 8 bases, in that order; junction bases with no gene match: 8. The CDR3 is 15 residues long. The CDR3 bases are TGTGCCAGCAGCTTGTTCGGCAGGGGGCTGCATGAGCAGTTCTTC. Translation gives CASSLFGRGLHEQFF.

This chain uses TRBV19 with TRBJ2-5, with 11 nucleotides matching TRBD2. The length of the CDR3 is 16 residues. Germline assignment: CDR1 LNHDA and CDR2 SQIVND (reference sequence). The V segment lost 4 bases and the J segment 2 bases; nucleotides outside the gene matches: 6. The CDR3 DNA sequence: TGTGCCAGTAGTAAGCCAGGGACTAGCGGTCAAGAGACCCAGTACTTC. Translated, it gives CASSKPGTSGQETQYF.

This chain connects TRBV25-1 to TRBJ1-6, with 7 bases lining up with TRBD1. CDR1 is MGHDK and CDR2 is SYGVNS in the germline V gene. With V trimmed by 4 bases and J by 7 bases, 4 bases remained unmatched. The CDR3 loop spans 14 amino acids. The CDR3 bases are TGTGCCAGCAGTGCCCGACAGGGAAATTCACCCCTCCACTTT. Protein sequence: CASSARQGNSPLHF.

The rearrangement joins TRBV6-4 to TRBJ2-3; maybe TRBD2 (6 bases). V was pared by 7 bases and J by 2 bases, with 19 bases between. From germline, CDR1 is MRHNA and CDR2 SNTAGT. There are 16 residues in the CDR3. The chain's CDR3 is CASNPTLGGNTDTQYF. CDR3 in DNA: TGTGCCAGCAACCCGACGTTGGGGGGAAACACAGATACGCAGTATTTT.

The chain carries TRBV7-9 and TRBJ2-5, with D possibly TRBD2 on 6 matching bases. The V gene's germline CDR1 is SEHNR and CDR2 FQNEAQ (reference sequence). The CDR3 runs 15 residues. The V end was cut by 2 bases, the J end by 9 bases, with 19 bases between. The DNA for the CDR3 is TGTGCCAGCAGCTTAAGGGGCGGGACGCCCTCTCCCCAGTACTTC. It encodes CASSLRGGTPSPQYF. The entire variable domain, with the rest obtained from reference TRBV7-9 and TRBJ2-5, is as follows: DTGVSQNPRHKITKRGQNVTFRCDPISEHNRLYWYRQTLGQGPEFLTYFQNEAQLEKSRLLSDRFSAERPKGSFSTLEIQRTEQGDSAMYLCASSLRGGTPSPQYFGPGTRLLVL.

As concerns this clone: This specimen includes other DNA sequences encoding the same CDR3. The genes are TRBV19 and TRBJ1-5; no firm D call. With 3 bases removed from V and 4 bases from J, the gap between germline ends came to 7 bases. The germline V gene encodes CDR1 LNHDA and CDR2 SQIVND (reference sequence). CDR3 length: 13 residues. The CDR3 is CASSISANQPQHF. The CDR3 DNA is TGTGCCAGTAGTATTTCAGCGAATCAGCCCCAGCATTTT.

This clone occurred a few times. The chain employs TRBV3-1 (or the pseudogene TRBV3-2) and TRBJ2-7, with TRBD2 as a possible D gene (5 bases). Germline CDR1 LGHDT, CDR2 YNNKEL (reference sequence). The V and J ends lost 1 base and 3 bases respectively, with 10 bases between them. The CDR3 consists of 14 residues. The CDR3 reads CASSQGGSRYEQYF. CDR3 nucleotides: TGTGCCAGCAGCCAAGGAGGGAGTCGCTACGAGCAGTACTTC.

The rearrangement links TRBV7-9 to TRBJ1-1; D is uncertain. The V and J ends lost 3 bases and 1 base respectively, with 6 bases between them. Germline CDR1 and CDR2: SEHNR and FQNEAQ (reference sequence). The CDR3 runs to 13 residues. CDR3: CASSFQANTEAFF. For the CDR3, the DNA is TGTGCCAGCAGCTTCCAGGCGAACACTGAAGCTTTCTTT.

There are many counts of this clone. This rearrangement joins TRBV19 to TRBJ1-6, with D possibly TRBD1 on 6 matching bases. V dropped 7 bases and J dropped 10 bases, with 17 bases sitting between them. Looked up from germline, CDR1 is LNHDA and CDR2 is SQIVND (reference sequence). The CDR3 contains 14 residues. The CDR3 DNA reads TGTGCCAGTACCATGCAGGGGTGGAACTCACCCCTCCACTTT. It yields the protein CASTMQGWNSPLHF.

The chain combines TRBV5-1 with TRBJ1-6, with 8 bases aligning to TRBD1. The CDR3 length is 15 residues. CDR1 is SGHRS and CDR2 is YFSETQ in the germline V gene. V trimming: 4 bases; J trimming: 6 bases; junction bases outside the gene matches: 6. In DNA, the CDR3 is TGCGCCAGCAGCCCCGGACAGGGAGGTAATTCACCCCTCCACTTT. Translation: CASSPGQGGNSPLHF.

The chain combines TRBV3-1 (or the pseudogene TRBV3-2) with TRBJ2-1; 8 nucleotides match TRBD1. The V and J ends lost 0 bases and 10 bases, in that order; junction bases with no gene match: 14. Germline-derived CDR1 and CDR2 are LGHDT and YNNKEL (reference sequence). The CDR3 covers 17 residues. CDR3 in amino acids: CASSQELGRGLHREQFF. The CDR3 coding sequence is TGTGCCAGCAGCCAAGAGCTTGGCAGGGGGCTCCATCGGGAGCAGTTCTTC.

V gene TRBV29-1 combines with J gene TRBJ2-2; 7 bases align to TRBD1. With 0 bases clipped from V and 6 bases from J, the junction kept 4 bases outside the gene matches. This CDR3 has 14 amino acids. Germline CDR1 is SQVTM and CDR2 is ANQGSEA. CDR3 nucleotide sequence: TGCAGCGTTGAAGAGGCAACAGGGGCCGGGGAGCTGTTTTTT. This encodes CSVEEATGAGELFF.

V and J are TRBV20-1 and TRBJ2-7, with D unclear. Germline-derived CDR1 and CDR2 are DFQATT and SNEGSKA (reference sequence). The CDR3 is made up of 10 amino acids. Deletions cut 4 bases from V and 5 bases from J, with 6 bases between. In DNA form, the CDR3 reads TGCAGTGCTACAGTCGACGAGCAGTACTTC. This sequence encodes CSATVDEQYF.

CDR3 amino acids: CASSKNHIGWDRANNEQFF. CDR3 nucleotide sequence: TGTGCCAGCAGCAAAAACCACATTGGCTGGGACAGGGCAAACAATGAGCAGTTCTTC. The genes are TRBV7-8 and TRBJ2-1, with 9 bases matching TRBD1. CDR1 is SGHVS, CDR2 FQNEAQ, per germline. This CDR3 spans 19 amino acids. V was clipped by 5 bases and J by 5 bases; unmatched bases: 19.

The V call is TRBV29-1, the J call TRBJ2-2; D may be TRBD1 (7 bases). Per the germline V gene, CDR1 is SQVTM and CDR2 is ANQGSEA. This CDR3 is built from 13 residues. V lost 7 bases, J lost 1 base, and 10 bases lay in between. CDR3 loop: CSGGTVNTGELFF. The CDR3 DNA follows: TGCAGCGGCGGGACAGTGAACACCGGGGAGCTGTTTTTT.

This sequence joins TRBV5-6 and TRBJ2-5; TRBD1 matches 8 bases. Germline V gene lookup returns CDR1 SGHDT and CDR2 YYEEEE. The CDR3 is 15 amino acids. V was pared by 4 bases and J by 4 bases, with 9 bases of the junction left unmatched. CDR3 coding DNA: TGTGCCAGCAGCCCGGCCGTGGACAGGGCAGAGACCCAGTACTTC. This gives the protein CASSPAVDRAETQYF.

The chain recombines TRBV5-1 with TRBJ2-5; 8 bases align to TRBD2. Germline values: CDR1 SGHRS, CDR2 YFSETQ. The CDR3 runs 13 residues. After removal of 4 bases from V and 3 bases from J, the junction contained 2 bases not matched to a gene. CDR3 sequence reads: CASSPGGEETQYF. The DNA for the CDR3 is TGCGCCAGCAGCCCGGGAGGGGAAGAGACCCAGTACTTC.

The V gene is TRBV5-5, the J gene TRBJ1-4; 9 positions match TRBD1. Germline CDR1 and CDR2: SGHKS and YYEKEE (reference sequence). Trimming at V came to 0 bases and at J to 6 bases, leaving 0 bases not matched to a gene. This CDR3 comprises 14 residues. CDR3 loop: CASSLGTGDEKLFF. The CDR3 DNA sequence: TGTGCCAGCAGCTTGGGGACAGGGGATGAAAAACTGTTTTTT.

The chain uses TRBV21-1 and TRBJ1-1; TRBD1 is taken as the D call from the table, unchecked against the DNA. TRBV21-1 is listed as a pseudogene. This CDR3 is built from 14 residues. CDR3 residues: CASSKEGRWTEAFF. CDR3 sequence (DNA): TGTGCCAGCAGCAAAGAGGGGCGGTGGACTGAAGCTTTCTTT.

V is TRBV19 and J is TRBJ2-1; D may be TRBD2 (5 bases). Germline CDR1 LNHDA, CDR2 SQIVND (reference sequence). V lost 11 bases to trimming and J lost 8 bases, with 13 bases between them. This CDR3 has 11 residues. As DNA, the CDR3 is TGTGCCTCGAGGGCTTACCATGAGCAGTTCTTC. Translating gives CASRAYHEQFF.

The chain uses TRBV5-4 and TRBJ2-1, with 8 bases lining up with TRBD1. CDR1 and CDR2 from the germline V gene are SGHNT and YYREEE (reference sequence). V lost 3 bases to trimming and J lost 2 bases; unmatched junction nucleotides: 4. The CDR3 has 15 residues. The CDR3: CASSSKTGAYNEQFF. In DNA form, the CDR3 reads TGTGCCAGCAGCTCTAAGACAGGGGCCTACAATGAGCAGTTCTTC.

The chain employs TRBV10-3 and TRBJ1-1; no firm D call. The V gene's germline CDR1 is ENHRY and CDR2 SYGVKD. Trimming pared 3 bases from V and 0 bases from J, leaving 5 bases between. The CDR3 consists of 13 residues. Written as DNA, the CDR3 is TGTGCCATCAGTGATGTAGTGAACACTGAAGCTTTCTTT. As protein: CAISDVVNTEAFF.